The clone carrying this TCR beta chain was seen a handful of times. TCR beta CDR3 region amplification was performed from RNA transcripts. The TCR CDR3 was amplified in a first-round RT-PCR using the HTBI primer set. MiXCR, applied by TCRdb to the multiplex PCR reads, yields one record per CDR3 protein. The sample gives 750,000 to 900,000 distinct CDR3 sequences, 38% of which show up once; roughly 8.3% is in the top ten. Patients having uncontrolled infection, another autoimmune disease, pregnancy or lactation were not included. The authors obtained PBMCs from 7.5 to 10 ml of fresh peripheral blood. The sample belongs to a study of T cells in Graves' hyperthyroidism and ophthalmopathy. About the study: It was at initial diagnosis, before any treatment, that peripheral blood was collected.

Trimming removed 7 bases from V and 8 bases from J, with 24 bases in between. This CDR3 region has 15 residues. Germline V gene sequence: CDR1 SGDLS, CDR2 YYNGEE. The sequence was collected from a man aged 18 to 29 with Graves' hyperthyroidism. The sequencing input was blood. The genes are TRBV9 and TRBJ1-2; no firm D call. The CDR3 spells CASGPPVAVLGGYTF. CDR3 sequence (DNA): TGTGCCAGCGGACCACCGGTGGCGGTTTTAGGAGGCTACACCTTC.